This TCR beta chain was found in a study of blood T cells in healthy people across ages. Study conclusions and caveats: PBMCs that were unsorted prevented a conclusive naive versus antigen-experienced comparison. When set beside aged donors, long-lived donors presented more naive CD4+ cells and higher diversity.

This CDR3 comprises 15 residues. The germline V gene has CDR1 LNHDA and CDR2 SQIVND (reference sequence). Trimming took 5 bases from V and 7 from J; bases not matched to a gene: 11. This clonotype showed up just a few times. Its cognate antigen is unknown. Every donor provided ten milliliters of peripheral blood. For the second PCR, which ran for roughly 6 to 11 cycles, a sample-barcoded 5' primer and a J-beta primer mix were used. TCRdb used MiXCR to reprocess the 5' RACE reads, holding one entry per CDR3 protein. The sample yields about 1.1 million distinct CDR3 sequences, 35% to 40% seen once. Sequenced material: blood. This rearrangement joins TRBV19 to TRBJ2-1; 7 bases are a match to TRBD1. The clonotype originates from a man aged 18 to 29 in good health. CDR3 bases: TGTGCCAGTAGTCAACAGGGGCAATTTGGAAATGAGCAGTTCTTC. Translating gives CASSQQGQFGNEQFF.